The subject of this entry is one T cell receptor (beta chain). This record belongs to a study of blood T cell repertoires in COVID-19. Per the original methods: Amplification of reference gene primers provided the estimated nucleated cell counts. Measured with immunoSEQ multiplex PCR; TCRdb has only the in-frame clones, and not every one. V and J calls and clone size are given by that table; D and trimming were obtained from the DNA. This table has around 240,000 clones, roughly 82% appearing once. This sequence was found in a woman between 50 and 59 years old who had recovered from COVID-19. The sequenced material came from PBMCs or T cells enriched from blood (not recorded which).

The CDR3 is CASSLPSGRGSSRGKNIQYF. The CDR3 nucleotides are TGTGCCAGCAGTTTGCCCTCCGGCAGGGGCAGTTCGAGGGGCAAAAACATTCAGTACTTC. V gene TRBV28 combines with J gene TRBJ2-4; D perhaps matches TRBD1 (6 bases). The CDR3 runs to 20 residues. Germline CDR1 and CDR2: MDHEN and SYDVKM. Trimming took off 3 bases at V and 3 bases at J, with 27 bases between the two ends.